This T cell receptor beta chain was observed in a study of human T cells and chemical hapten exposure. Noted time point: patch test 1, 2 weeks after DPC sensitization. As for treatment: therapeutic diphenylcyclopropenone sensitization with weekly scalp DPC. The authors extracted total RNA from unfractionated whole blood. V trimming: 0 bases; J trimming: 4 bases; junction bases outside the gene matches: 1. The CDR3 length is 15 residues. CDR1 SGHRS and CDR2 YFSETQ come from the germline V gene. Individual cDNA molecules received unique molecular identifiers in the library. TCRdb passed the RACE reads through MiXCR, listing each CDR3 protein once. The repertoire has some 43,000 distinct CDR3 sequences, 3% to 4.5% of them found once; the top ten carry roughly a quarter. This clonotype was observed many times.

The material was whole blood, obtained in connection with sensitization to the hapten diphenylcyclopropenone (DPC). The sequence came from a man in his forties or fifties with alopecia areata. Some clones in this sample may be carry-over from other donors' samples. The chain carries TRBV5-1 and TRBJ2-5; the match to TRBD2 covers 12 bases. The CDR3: CASSLASGRAETQYF. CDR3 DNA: TGCGCCAGCAGCTTGGCTAGCGGGAGGGCAGAGACCCAGTACTTC.